Presented here are 30 T cell receptor beta chains from one specimen sequenced in a study of blood T cell repertoires in COVID-19. Sequencing was performed with immunoSEQ multiplex PCR; in TCRdb, only in-frame clones are kept and a portion is missing. Of more than 95,000 clones listed, 80% to 90% were seen once; the top ten hold 15%. The sample consisted of peripheral blood. These receptors all stem from a man aged 45-60 years with acute or convalescent COVID-19.

The chain joins TRBV7-9 to TRBJ2-1; D gene ambiguous. Germline V gene lookup returns CDR1 SEHNR and CDR2 FQNEAQ (reference sequence). V lost 5 bases to trimming and J lost 5 bases, with 7 bases between them. This CDR3 comprises 12 residues. The CDR3 bases are TGTGCCAGCAGCCCTGGAGACAATGAGCAGTTCTTC. Its translation: CASSPGDNEQFF.

This clone was detected once. The chain is built from TRBV28 and TRBJ2-7, with a possible D match to TRBD2 (6 bases). CDR1 and CDR2 from the germline V gene are MDHEN and SYDVKM. The CDR3 totals 15 residues. With 7 bases removed from V and 0 bases from J, the gap between germline ends came to 16 bases. The CDR3, as DNA: TGTGCCAGCAACCCCGAAGGGGAGGCCTCCTACGAGCAGTACTTC. Protein: CASNPEGEASYEQYF.

The chain uses TRBV5-1 and TRBJ2-7; weak D call: TRBD1 (6 bases). This CDR3 is built from 13 residues. The germline V and J ends were trimmed by 2 bases and 3 bases, with 9 bases remaining between them. The germline V gene has CDR1 SGHRS and CDR2 YFSETQ. CDR3 DNA: TGCGCCAGCAGCTTCAGGACAGACTACGAGCAGTACTTC. It specifies CASSFRTDYEQYF.

V and J are TRBV7-2 and TRBJ1-1; no clear D. With 2 bases removed from V and 1 base from J, the gap between germline ends came to 11 bases. CDR3 length: 15 residues. In germline, CDR1 is SGHTA, CDR2 FQGNSA. This chain's CDR3 is CASSLRQPPNTEAFF. DNA for the CDR3: TGTGCCAGCAGCTTAAGACAACCCCCGAACACTGAAGCTTTCTTT.

The V gene is TRBV7-2, the J gene TRBJ2-2; perhaps TRBD2 as D (5 bases). V lost 0 bases and J 5 bases, leaving 22 bases between the germline ends. The CDR3 covers 19 residues. Looked up from germline, CDR1 is SGHTA and CDR2 is FQGNSA. This chain's CDR3 is CASSLAARFEASGTGELFF. The CDR3, as DNA: TGTGCCAGCAGCTTAGCGGCTAGGTTCGAGGCATCGGGAACCGGGGAGCTGTTTTTT.

V and J are TRBV20-1 and TRBJ2-3, with D uncertain. Germline V gene lookup returns CDR1 DFQATT and CDR2 SNEGSKA (reference sequence). The ends were cut back, 3 bases at V and 6 bases at J, with 10 bases in the middle. This CDR3 is 12 amino acids long. The CDR3 DNA reads as TGCAGTGCTAGTCCTGCGGTGGATACGCAGTATTTT. It encodes CSASPAVDTQYF.

V gene TRBV2 combines with J gene TRBJ1-2; D is perhaps TRBD1 (5 bases). CDR1 is SNHLY, CDR2 FYNNEI, per germline. V was trimmed by 8 bases and J by 7 bases, leaving 14 bases between them. The CDR3 has 12 residues. CDR3: CASGLDTLGYTF. CDR3 nucleotide sequence: TGTGCCAGCGGCTTGGACACCCTTGGCTACACCTTC.

The CDR3 loop reads CATSPGGRNTGELFF. The DNA for the CDR3 is TGTGCCACCAGTCCAGGGGGCAGGAACACCGGGGAGCTGTTTTTT. The chain is built from TRBV24-1 and TRBJ2-2; TRBD1 matches at 8 bases. The junction had 3 bases not matched to a gene; V was cut back by 6 bases and J by 1 base. Germline values: CDR1 KGHDR, CDR2 SFDVKD. This CDR3 is 15 amino acids long.

In its sample, this clone was seen a few times. The gene calls are TRBV11-3 and TRBJ2-7; weak D call: TRBD2 (6 bases). Per germline, CDR1 SGHNT and CDR2 YENEEA. This CDR3 spans 16 amino acids. V was clipped by 0 bases and J by 4 bases, with 16 bases between them. CDR3 loop: CASSLEVVGRGYEQYF. In nucleotides, the CDR3 is TGTGCCAGCAGCTTAGAGGTGGTCGGGAGAGGGTACGAGCAGTACTTC.

The CDR3 protein is CASSGGLAVITDTQYF. The CDR3 DNA reads as TGTGCCAGCAGTGGGGGACTAGCGGTAATCACAGATACGCAGTATTTT. The V call is TRBV6-1, the J call TRBJ2-3; 11 nucleotides agree with TRBD2. Germline assignment: CDR1 MNHNS and CDR2 SASEGT. The CDR3 runs to 16 residues. Germline trimming cut 4 bases from V and 2 bases from J; bases unmatched to any gene: 5.

V gene TRBV9 combines with J gene TRBJ2-2; weak D call: TRBD2 (6 bases). Germline CDR1 is SGDLS and CDR2 is YYNGEE. This CDR3 has 13 residues. Trimming stripped 4 bases from V and 5 bases from J, with 9 bases between. CDR3 amino acids: CASSFGGTGELFF. In nucleotides, the CDR3 is TGTGCCAGCAGCTTTGGGGGGACCGGGGAGCTGTTTTTT.

V is TRBV5-1 and J is TRBJ1-1; tentative D call: TRBD1 (6 bases). This CDR3 contains 14 residues. Germline-derived CDR1 and CDR2 are SGHRS and YFSETQ. V dropped 5 bases and J dropped 0 bases, with 11 bases sitting between them. The CDR3 is CASRERGMNTEAFF. The DNA of the CDR3 is TGCGCCAGCAGGGAGAGGGGGATGAACACTGAAGCTTTCTTT.

For the CDR3, the DNA is TGCGCCAGCCCCGAGAGGGGGTACCAGCCCCAGCATTTT. Protein: CASPERGYQPQHF. This chain joins TRBV23-1 and TRBJ1-5; perhaps TRBD1 as D (6 bases). TRBV23-1 is placed among ORFs of uncertain function. Trimming left V 8 bases short and J 7 bases short, with 15 bases between. This CDR3 is 13 amino acids long.

The chain is built from TRBV19 and TRBJ2-1; unclear D gene. Looked up from germline, CDR1 is LNHDA and CDR2 is SQIVND (reference sequence). V was trimmed by 1 base and J by 7 bases, leaving 11 bases between them. The CDR3 extends over 14 amino acids. The CDR3 reads CASSIGAIVNEQFF. The CDR3 bases are TGTGCCAGTAGTATAGGGGCTATAGTTAATGAGCAGTTCTTC.

V usage is TRBV3-1 (or the pseudogene TRBV3-2) and J usage is TRBJ2-6; D is perhaps TRBD2 (6 bases). CDR3 length equals 19 residues. Per the germline V gene, CDR1 is LGHDT and CDR2 is YNNKEL (reference sequence). V shed 0 bases and J shed 5 bases, with 20 bases lying between them. The CDR3 loop is CASSQDRGFSASWANVLTF. CDR3 nucleotides: TGTGCCAGCAGCCAAGATCGGGGGTTCAGCGCCAGCTGGGCCAACGTCCTGACTTTC.

The CDR3 DNA reads as TGTGCCAGCAGCATGAGGACAGACGTAGCCAAAAACATTCAGTACTTC. Translation gives CASSMRTDVAKNIQYF. The V and J genes are TRBV13 and TRBJ2-4, with TRBD1 as a possible D gene (6 bases). CDR1 and CDR2 (germline): PRHDT, FYEKMQ (reference sequence). The CDR3 covers 16 residues. Trimming stripped 5 bases from V and 0 bases from J, with 14 bases between.

The chain links TRBV4-1 to TRBJ1-2, with D unclear. This CDR3 contains 13 residues. In germline, CDR1 is MGHRA, CDR2 YSYEKL. Between the trimmed V and J ends, which lost 3 bases and 4 bases, there was a span of 9 bases. The CDR3 sequence: CASSHAAGYGYTF. In nucleotides, the CDR3 is TGCGCCAGCAGCCACGCCGCGGGCTATGGCTACACCTTC.

This chain joins TRBV19 and TRBJ2-4, with a weak D call TRBD2 (6 bases). This CDR3 region has 13 residues. Germline values: CDR1 LNHDA, CDR2 SQIVND (reference sequence). Trimming removed 5 bases at V and 1 base at J, with 6 bases between. The CDR3 DNA reads as TGTGCCAGTAGTGGAGGGGCCAAAAACATTCAGTACTTC. This translates into CASSGGAKNIQYF.

V is TRBV2 and J is TRBJ1-4, with D unclear. V lost 6 bases, J lost 1 base, and 12 bases lay in between. CDR3 length equals 15 residues. Germline assignment: CDR1 SNHLY and CDR2 FYNNEI. The CDR3 sequence: CASSVLILTNEKLFF. The CDR3 DNA reads TGTGCCAGCAGCGTCCTTATTTTAACTAATGAAAAACTGTTTTTT.

The V and J genes are TRBV5-8 and TRBJ2-2, with a tentative D call TRBD1 (6 bases). The germline CDR1 and CDR2 sequences are SGHTS and YDEGEE. The V end lost 0 bases, the J end lost 2 bases, and 11 bases lay between the germline ends. The CDR3 spans 16 residues. CDR3 amino acids: CASSLGTGQNTGELFF. The DNA of the CDR3 is TGTGCCAGCAGCTTGGGTACGGGACAAAACACCGGGGAGCTGTTTTTT. The whole variable domain, filled in from reference TRBV5-8 and TRBJ2-2, reads EAGVTQSPTHLIKTRGQQATLRCSPISGHTSVYWYQQALGLGLQFLLWYDEGEERNRGNFPPRFSGRQFPNYSSELNVNALELEDSALYLCASSLGTGQNTGELFFGEGSRLTVL.

The V call is TRBV4-1, the J call TRBJ1-3; D gene unclear. V gave up 0 bases and J gave up 0 bases, with 3 bases separating them. Germline CDR1 MGHRA, CDR2 YSYEKL. The CDR3 runs to 14 residues. CDR3 protein: CASSQEHSGNTIYF. The CDR3 nucleotides read TGCGCCAGCAGCCAAGAACACTCTGGAAACACCATATATTTT.

The V and J genes are TRBV5-1 and TRBJ2-1; tentative D call: TRBD1 (5 bases). CDR1 SGHRS and CDR2 YFSETQ come from the germline V gene. V lost 2 bases and J lost 8, with 14 bases in between. The CDR3 has 14 amino acids. The CDR3 sequence is CASSLGELSYEQFF. CDR3 bases: TGCGCCAGCAGCTTAGGGGAACTGTCGTATGAGCAGTTCTTC.

The chain recombines TRBV28 with TRBJ2-7; 7 bases are shared with TRBD1. The CDR3 length is 12 residues. In germline, CDR1 is MDHEN, CDR2 SYDVKM. J gave up 4 bases and V 7 bases, and 4 bases lay outside the gene matches. The CDR3, as DNA: TGTGCCAGCACGACAGGGCTATACGAGCAGTACTTC. This sequence encodes CASTTGLYEQYF. The whole variable domain, filled in from reference TRBV28 and TRBJ2-7, reads DVKVTQSSRYLVKRTGEKVFLECVQDMDHENMFWYRQDPGLGLRLIYFSYDVKMKEKGDIPEGYSVSREKKERFSLILESASTNQTSMYLCASTTGLYEQYFGPGTRLTVT.

The V gene is TRBV25-1, the J gene TRBJ2-1, with TRBD2 as a possible D gene (6 bases). Trimming took 8 bases from V and 0 from J, leaving 11 bases between them. From germline, CDR1 is MGHDK and CDR2 SYGVNS. The CDR3 loop spans 14 amino acids. DNA for the CDR3: TGTGCCAGCCGGCCAGCGGGCTCCTACAATGAGCAGTTCTTC. This encodes CASRPAGSYNEQFF. Supplemented by reference TRBV25-1 and TRBJ2-1, the full variable domain reads EADIYQTPRYLVIGTGKKITLECSQTMGHDKMYWYQQDPGMELHLIHYSYGVNSTEKGDLSSESTVSRIRTEHFPLTLESARPSHTSQYLCASRPAGSYNEQFFGPGTRLTVL.

The chain links TRBV18 to TRBJ2-1; possibly TRBD2 for D (6 bases). There are 15 residues in the CDR3. CDR1 is KGHSH and CDR2 is LQKENI in the germline V gene. The germline V and J ends were trimmed by 4 bases and 5 bases, with 15 bases remaining between them. The CDR3 reads CASSLNGRKNNEQFF. The CDR3 DNA reads as TGTGCCAGCTCACTAAACGGGAGAAAAAACAATGAGCAGTTCTTC.

V is TRBV15 and J is TRBJ2-5, with 11 nucleotides matching TRBD2. The CDR3 consists of 18 residues. Germline V lookup: CDR1 LNHNV, CDR2 YYDKDF (reference sequence). The V and J ends lost 0 bases and 7 bases, in that order; junction bases with no gene match: 13. This CDR3 reads CATSRDLPLAGVMGTQYF. As DNA, the CDR3 is TGTGCCACCAGCAGAGATCTCCCACTAGCGGGAGTAATGGGGACCCAGTACTTC.

In its sample, this clone was seen once. The chain employs TRBV14 and TRBJ2-2; 7 positions agree with TRBD1. This CDR3 has 15 amino acids. Germline lookup yields CDR1 SGHDN and CDR2 FVKESK. The V segment lost 0 bases and the J segment 7 bases; nucleotides outside the gene matches: 5. CDR3 amino acids: CASSQDLGGLGELFF. The DNA for the CDR3 is TGTGCCAGCAGCCAAGACCTAGGGGGCCTCGGGGAGCTGTTTTTT.

The V and J genes are TRBV10-3 and TRBJ1-6; D unresolved. V dropped 3 bases and J dropped 6 bases, with 9 bases sitting between them. Germline V gene lookup returns CDR1 ENHRY and CDR2 SYGVKD. The CDR3 loop spans 14 amino acids. CDR3 loop: CAISDRLGNSPLHF. Written as DNA, the CDR3 is TGTGCCATCAGTGACAGGTTGGGTAATTCACCCCTCCACTTT.

DNA for the CDR3: TGTGCCAGTAGTATAAGAGCGGGAGGGCGAGAGACCCAGTACTTC. Translation gives CASSIRAGGRETQYF. This rearrangement joins TRBV19 to TRBJ2-5, with 10 bases aligning to TRBD2. The germline gives CDR1 LNHDA, CDR2 SQIVND (reference sequence). J lost 4 bases, V lost 2 bases, and 4 bases had no gene match. The CDR3 totals 15 residues.

This clone was observed at least ten times. The J gene is TRBJ1-3, the V gene TRBV7-9; D is undetermined. The CDR3 is made up of 14 amino acids. Between the trimmed V and J ends, which lost 5 bases and 3 bases, there was a span of 11 bases. The germline CDR1 and CDR2 sequences are SEHNR and FQNEAQ (reference sequence). CDR3 sequence (DNA): TGTGCCAGCAGCCTAAGACAAATTGGAAACACCATATATTTT. Amino acid sequence: CASSLRQIGNTIYF.